This T cell receptor (beta chain) was recovered during a study of cytomegalovirus exposure and HLA in healthy donors. Findings and caveats of the study: Highly shared sequence variants in one cluster were likely a sequencing artifact. Information on immune exposure was restricted to one variable (CMV serostatus).

Regarding this clone: Its antigen remains unknown.

CDR3 length: 15 residues. From germline, CDR1 is SGHAT and CDR2 FQNNGV. Deletions cut 0 bases from V and 6 bases from J, with 14 bases between. All donors participated as healthy donors of bone marrow. Unrecorded immune exposure was likely among donors, who were nominally healthy when sampled. Primers for the PCR totalled 60 Vbeta and 13 Jbeta. Sequencing was performed with immunoSEQ multiplex PCR; in TCRdb, only in-frame clones are kept and a portion is missing. The table records about 140,000 clones, 82% of them present only once. This chain connects TRBV11-2 to TRBJ1-2; TRBD1 is a possible D gene (6 bases). The source material was PBMCs. This clonotype was sampled from a woman between 40 and 50 years old in good health and CMV-seronegative. Here the CDR3 reads CASSLDPGGANGYTF. The DNA for the CDR3 is TGTGCCAGCAGCTTAGACCCGGGGGGGGCGAATGGCTACACCTTC.